This TCR beta chain was identified in a study of blood T cell repertoires in COVID-19. Study information: Italy, Spain and the United States were the sources of the convalescent and acute COVID-19 samples. Nucleic acid was either cDNA or gDNA, and it came from T cells, B-cell-depleted T cells, or PBMCs.

This CDR3 has 17 residues. With V trimmed by 4 bases and J by 0 bases, 10 bases remained unmatched. Germline-derived CDR1 and CDR2 are SGHNT and YYREEE (reference sequence). As handled by the study authors: Reference gene primer amplification gave nucleated cell count estimates. Clones were read by immunoSEQ multiplex PCR, and TCRdb kept only the in-frame ones, dropping some. V and J calls and clone size are as listed in that table; D and trimming were resolved from the DNA. This sample has about 90,000 clones; about three quarters occur once, and the top ten carry approximately 6.8%. The sample holds one count of this clone.

The clonotype comes from a man aged 70 or older with acute or convalescent COVID-19. V and J are TRBV5-4 and TRBJ1-1; 9 bases align to TRBD1. Sequencing was done on a sample of peripheral blood. The CDR3 nucleotides read TGTGCCAGCAGCAAAGGGACAGGGTATGAGATGAACACTGAAGCTTTCTTT. Protein product: CASSKGTGYEMNTEAFF.